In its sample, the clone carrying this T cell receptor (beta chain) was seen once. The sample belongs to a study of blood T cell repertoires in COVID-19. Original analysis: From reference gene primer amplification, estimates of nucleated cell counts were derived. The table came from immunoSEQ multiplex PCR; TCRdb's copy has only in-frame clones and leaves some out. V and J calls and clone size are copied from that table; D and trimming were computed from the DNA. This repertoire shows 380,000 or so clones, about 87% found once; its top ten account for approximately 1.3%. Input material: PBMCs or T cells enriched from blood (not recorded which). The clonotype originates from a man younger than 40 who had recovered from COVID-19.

The CDR3 is CASSFGQGPSEQYF. The CDR3 DNA sequence: TGTGCCAGCAGCTTTGGACAGGGGCCATCCGAGCAGTACTTC. The chain has TRBV5-6 and TRBJ2-7; 9 nucleotides align to TRBD1. The germline gives CDR1 SGHDT, CDR2 YYEEEE. V shed 2 bases, J shed 6 bases, and the junction held 6 bases outside the gene matches. This CDR3 has 14 amino acids.